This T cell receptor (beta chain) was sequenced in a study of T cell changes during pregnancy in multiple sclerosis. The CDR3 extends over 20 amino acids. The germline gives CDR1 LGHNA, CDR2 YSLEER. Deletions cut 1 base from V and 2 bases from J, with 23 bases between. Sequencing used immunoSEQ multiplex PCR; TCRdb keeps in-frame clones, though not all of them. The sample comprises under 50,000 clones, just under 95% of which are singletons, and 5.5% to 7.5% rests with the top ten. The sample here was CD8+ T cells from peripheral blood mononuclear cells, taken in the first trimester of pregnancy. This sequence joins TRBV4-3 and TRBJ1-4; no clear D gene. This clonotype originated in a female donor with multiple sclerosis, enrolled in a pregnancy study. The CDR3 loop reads CASSQALTRGGEGTNEKLFF. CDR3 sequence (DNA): TGCGCCAGCAGCCAAGCCCTGACAAGAGGCGGTGAGGGTACTAATGAAAAACTGTTTTTT.